These 26 T cell receptor beta chains originate from one sample sequenced in a study of blood T cell repertoires in COVID-19. Generated by immunoSEQ multiplex PCR, the TCRdb table keeps only in-frame clones and is missing some. Of around 100,000 clones in the sample, approximately 86% were seen once. Sample: peripheral blood. Receptors originate from a man aged 45-65 years with active or convalescent COVID-19.

The CDR3 sequence is CASSPGTDIYEQYF. In DNA form, the CDR3 reads TGTGCCAGCAGCCCCGGGACAGACATCTACGAGCAGTACTTC. This chain uses TRBV7-9 with TRBJ2-7, with 7 bases matching TRBD1. Looked up from germline, CDR1 is SEHNR and CDR2 is FQNEAQ (reference sequence). The trim removed 5 bases at V and 3 bases at J, leaving 7 bases unmatched. The CDR3 extends over 14 amino acids.

This clone was seen a single time. DNA of the CDR3: TGTGCCAGCAGCGTAGGCGGGCAGCCTGACTCCTACGAGCAGTACTTC. This gives the protein CASSVGGQPDSYEQYF. V usage is TRBV9 and J usage is TRBJ2-7; perhaps TRBD2 as D (5 bases). The V and J ends lost 0 bases and 0 bases respectively, with 13 bases between them. Germline CDR1 reads SGDLS; CDR2 reads YYNGEE. The CDR3 length is 16 residues.

This rearrangement joins TRBV3-1 (or the pseudogene TRBV3-2) to TRBJ2-1; D is perhaps TRBD1 (5 bases). The CDR3 spans 15 residues. The germline CDR1 and CDR2 sequences are LGHDT and YNNKEL (reference sequence). V was pared by 3 bases and J by 5 bases, with 14 bases between. The CDR3 region has the DNA TGTGCCAGCAGCCACTCCATCCAGGGCGACAATGAGCAGTTCTTC. It is translated as CASSHSIQGDNEQFF.

V and J are TRBV6-6 and TRBJ1-1; TRBD1 is a possible D gene (5 bases). V shed 6 bases and J shed 6 bases, with 20 bases lying between them. Per germline, CDR1 MNHNY and CDR2 SVGAGI (reference sequence). The length of the CDR3 is 15 residues. CDR3 sequence reads: CASRLSGRGTPEAFF. Here the CDR3 DNA reads TGTGCCAGCAGACTCTCGGGGAGGGGTACCCCTGAAGCTTTCTTT.

The rearrangement links TRBV6-5 to TRBJ2-5; 9 nucleotides agree with TRBD2. The germline V gene has CDR1 MNHEY and CDR2 SVGAGI. There are 15 residues in the CDR3. Trimming cost V 6 bases and J 4 bases; bases outside gene matches: 9. CDR3 in amino acids: CASRPPAGGAETQYF. DNA of the CDR3: TGTGCCAGCAGACCTCCGGCGGGAGGGGCAGAGACCCAGTACTTC.

V and J are TRBV20-1 and TRBJ2-7, with unresolved D. This CDR3 comprises 11 residues. Deletions cut 5 bases from V and 4 bases from J, with 9 bases between. Germline CDR1 is DFQATT and CDR2 is SNEGSKA (reference sequence). DNA of the CDR3: TGCAGTGCTCCACGGGTTTACGAGCAGTACTTC. This sequence encodes CSAPRVYEQYF.

This chain connects TRBV28 to TRBJ1-1; D is undetermined. CDR3 size: 16 residues. The germline CDR1 and CDR2 sequences are MDHEN and SYDVKM. V lost 1 base and J lost 0, with 12 bases in between. The CDR3 here is CASSLSGINMNTEAFF. For the CDR3, the DNA is TGTGCCAGCAGTTTATCCGGGATCAACATGAACACTGAAGCTTTCTTT.

V is TRBV29-1 and J is TRBJ2-1, with 7 bases that match TRBD2. The CDR3 is 17 amino acids. V lost 0 bases to trimming and J lost 2 bases; unmatched junction nucleotides: 10. CDR1 and CDR2 from the germline V gene are SQVTM and ANQGSEA. DNA of the CDR3: TGCAGCGTTGAAGACCTCCGGGCTAGCGGTGCCTACAATGAGCAGTTCTTC. Encoded protein: CSVEDLRASGAYNEQFF.

This sequence joins TRBV3-1 (or the pseudogene TRBV3-2) and TRBJ2-7; 7 bases fit TRBD1. Germline V gene sequence: CDR1 LGHDT, CDR2 YNNKEL (reference sequence). This CDR3 has 14 residues. With 4 bases clipped from V and 6 bases from J, the junction kept 9 bases outside the gene matches. The CDR3 loop reads CASSLVEGAGEQYF. Here the CDR3 DNA reads TGTGCCAGCAGCCTCGTCGAGGGGGCTGGCGAGCAGTACTTC.

The rearrangement uses TRBV18 and TRBJ1-1, with 9 bases identical to TRBD1. V gave up 1 base and J gave up 5 bases; unmatched junction bases: 5. Germline lookup yields CDR1 KGHSH and CDR2 LQKENI. The CDR3 loop spans 15 amino acids. The CDR3 protein is CASSPLQGAGTEAFF. CDR3 nucleotides: TGTGCCAGCTCACCACTACAGGGGGCAGGGACTGAAGCTTTCTTT.

The chain combines TRBV3-1 (or the pseudogene TRBV3-2) with TRBJ1-1; TRBD1 is a possible D gene (5 bases). The CDR3 runs 13 residues. V was shortened by 4 bases and J by 4 bases, with 10 bases between the two germline ends. Germline V gene sequence: CDR1 LGHDT, CDR2 YNNKEL (reference sequence). CDR3 sequence (DNA): TGTGCCAGCAGCCCGGGGGTGGGCACTGAAGCTTTCTTT. Encoded protein: CASSPGVGTEAFF.

The rearrangement joins TRBV7-3 to TRBJ2-2; perhaps TRBD2 as D (5 bases). This CDR3 spans 15 amino acids. Germline V gene lookup returns CDR1 SGHTA and CDR2 FQGTGA. Trimming removed 5 bases at V and 1 base at J, with 11 bases between. The CDR3 sequence: CASSLGRGNTGELFF. CDR3 nucleotides: TGTGCCAGCAGCCTCGGACGGGGGAACACCGGGGAGCTGTTTTTT.

V and J are TRBV11-2 and TRBJ2-2, with a possible D match to TRBD2 (6 bases). The CDR3 runs 15 residues. V was cut by 5 bases and J by 1 base, with 11 bases left in between. The germline V gene has CDR1 SGHAT and CDR2 FQNNGV. The CDR3 region has the DNA TGTGCCAGCAGCCCCGGGACTCTGAACACCGGGGAGCTGTTTTTT. Its translation is CASSPGTLNTGELFF. The full variable domain, rest sourced from reference TRBV11-2 and TRBJ2-2, is EAGVAQSPRYKIIEKRQSVAFWCNPISGHATLYWYQQILGQGPKLLIQFQNNGVVDDSQLPKDRFSAERLKGVDSTLKIQPAKLEDSAVYLCASSPGTLNTGELFFGEGSRLTVL.

The V gene is TRBV6-6, the J gene TRBJ2-2, with 14 bases aligning to TRBD2. The CDR3 has 16 residues. Germline V lookup: CDR1 MNHNY, CDR2 SVGAGI (reference sequence). V lost 4 bases and J lost 7; bases outside the gene matches: 5. In DNA, the CDR3 is TGTGCCAGCAGTTGGGGACTAGCGGGAGTAGGCGGGGAGCTGTTTTTT. Its translation: CASSWGLAGVGGELFF.

In the case of this clone: One end of the junction does not line up with germline, which may come from a read error. The genes are TRBV13 and TRBJ2-1; 8 bases fit TRBD2. Germline CDR1 reads PRHDT; CDR2 reads FYEKMQ (reference sequence). This CDR3 is built from 15 residues. CDR3 loop: CASSLAGSSYNEQFF. DNA of the CDR3: TGTGCCAGCAGTTTAGCGGGGAGCTCCTACAATGAGCAGTTCTTC.

This clone has a handful of counts. The CDR3: CASSQGQYNEQFF. CDR3 sequence (DNA): TGTGCCAGCAGCCAAGGGCAGTACAATGAGCAGTTCTTC. The rearrangement uses TRBV3-1 (or the pseudogene TRBV3-2) and TRBJ2-1; D is unresolved. V lost 1 base and J 4 bases, leaving 5 bases between the germline ends. The CDR3 runs 13 residues. The germline gives CDR1 LGHDT, CDR2 YNNKEL (reference sequence).

The chain uses TRBV6-5 and TRBJ1-4; a weak D match, TRBD1 (5 bases). Trimming cost V 4 bases and J 8 bases, with 17 bases left between them. The CDR3 covers 15 residues. Germline CDR1 reads MNHEY; CDR2 reads SVGAGI. The CDR3 here is CASSSGGVGGEKLFF. CDR3 nucleotide sequence: TGTGCCAGCAGTTCCGGGGGTGTGGGGGGAGAAAAACTGTTTTTT.

The chain uses TRBV11-2 and TRBJ2-7; 10 bases match TRBD1. After removal of 5 bases from V and 2 bases from J, the junction contained 3 bases not matched to a gene. Germline CDR1 SGHAT, CDR2 FQNNGV. There are 14 residues in the CDR3. This chain's CDR3 is CASSKGQGAYEQYF. For the CDR3, the DNA is TGTGCCAGCAGCAAAGGACAGGGGGCCTACGAGCAGTACTTC. Based on the CDR3 plus reference TRBV11-2 and TRBJ2-7, the full variable domain is EAGVAQSPRYKIIEKRQSVAFWCNPISGHATLYWYQQILGQGPKLLIQFQNNGVVDDSQLPKDRFSAERLKGVDSTLKIQPAKLEDSAVYLCASSKGQGAYEQYFGPGTRLTVT.

The chain combines TRBV5-1 with TRBJ1-3, with a weak D call TRBD1 (6 bases). CDR3 length: 12 residues. The V and J ends lost 6 bases and 10 bases respectively, with 14 bases between them. Germline CDR1 SGHRS, CDR2 YFSETQ. The CDR3 DNA reads as TGCGCCAGCACAACCGGACAGTTAACCATATATTTT. Amino acid sequence: CASTTGQLTIYF.

The chain combines TRBV6-5 with TRBJ2-2; no definite D call. The CDR3 extends over 13 amino acids. CDR1 MNHEY and CDR2 SVGAGI come from the germline V gene. The V gene lost 6 bases and the J gene lost 7 bases, with 12 bases spanning the gap. The DNA for the CDR3 is TGTGCCAGCAGCTCACGCCCGGGCGGGGAGCTGTTTTTT. Translation gives CASSSRPGGELFF.

This chain connects TRBV2 to TRBJ2-1, with 9 bases that match TRBD1. CDR1 SNHLY and CDR2 FYNNEI come from the germline V gene. Losses at the gene ends were 7 bases for V and 7 bases for J; bases not matched to a gene: 5. The CDR3 is made up of 13 amino acids. The CDR3 nucleotides read TGTGCCAGCATGGACAGGGGTGAAAATGAGCAGTTCTTC. Its translation: CASMDRGENEQFF.

This chain links TRBV30 with TRBJ2-1, with 11 bases that match TRBD2. V trimming: 4 bases; J trimming: 6 bases; junction bases outside the gene matches: 5. CDR1 and CDR2 from the germline V gene are GTSNPN and SVGIG (reference sequence). This CDR3 has 14 residues. This CDR3 is CAWKLAGVVNEQFF. CDR3 in DNA: TGTGCCTGGAAACTAGCGGGAGTTGTCAATGAGCAGTTCTTC. The complete variable domain, with remaining parts taken from reference TRBV30 and TRBJ2-1, reads SQTIHQWPATLVQPVGSPLSLECTVEGTSNPNLYWYRQAAGRGLQLLFYSVGIGQISSEVPQNLSASRPQDRQFILSSKKLLLSDSGFYLCAWKLAGVVNEQFFGPGTRLTVL.

This chain uses TRBV5-1 with TRBJ1-1, with TRBD1 matching 10 bases. Germline V gene data show CDR1 as SGHRS and CDR2 as YFSETQ. CDR3 length: 15 amino acids. V shed 4 bases and J 3 bases; nucleotides not matched to a gene: 6. The CDR3 bases are TGCGCCAGCAGCGTGGACAGGGGGTTAGACACTGAAGCTTTCTTT. Its protein is CASSVDRGLDTEAFF.

The rearrangement joins TRBV6-5 to TRBJ1-1; a weak D match, TRBD1 (6 bases). Trimming removed 7 bases from V and 10 bases from J, with 22 bases in between. The CDR3 runs to 14 residues. Germline CDR1 and CDR2: MNHEY and SVGAGI. The CDR3 bases are TGTGCCAGCATTTATCAGGGGAGAGGGTTCGGAGCTTTCTTT. It encodes CASIYQGRGFGAFF.

This clone showed up just once. The sample contains more than one DNA sequence encoding this CDR3. V gene TRBV9 combines with J gene TRBJ1-1; D is unresolved. V was shortened by 0 bases and J by 2 bases, with 8 bases between the two germline ends. The CDR3 is 14 amino acids. CDR1 and CDR2 (germline): SGDLS, YYNGEE. CDR3 in amino acids: CASSVDRGNTEAFF. The CDR3 nucleotides are TGTGCCAGCAGCGTAGATCGGGGTAACACTGAAGCTTTCTTT.

The CDR3: CAWGAEGSFSGNTIYF. The DNA of the CDR3 is TGTGCCTGGGGAGCCGAGGGATCGTTCTCTGGAAACACCATATATTTT. V usage is TRBV30 and J usage is TRBJ1-3; D is unclear. Trimming took 5 bases from V and 0 from J, leaving 17 bases between them. CDR1 and CDR2 from the germline V gene are GTSNPN and SVGIG (reference sequence). This CDR3 spans 16 amino acids.